Each of the 17 T cell receptor beta chains below was sequenced from the same sample in a study of blood T cell repertoires in COVID-19. Data came from immunoSEQ multiplex PCR; TCRdb stores just in-frame clones and leaves some out. The data show about 190,000 clones, approximately 81% seen once. The sample comprised peripheral blood. These receptors were obtained from a human donor in a cohort sampled during active COVID-19.

The chain is built from TRBV2 and TRBJ2-7; tentative D call: TRBD2 (5 bases). V lost 3 bases to trimming and J lost 7 bases, with 10 bases between them. From germline, CDR1 is SNHLY and CDR2 FYNNEI. The CDR3 extends over 12 amino acids. The CDR3 here is CASSERVREQYF. The CDR3 nucleotides read TGTGCCAGCAGTGAGAGGGTTAGGGAGCAGTACTTC.

The chain has TRBV3-1 (or the pseudogene TRBV3-2) and TRBJ1-3; no clear D. The V end was cut by 3 bases, the J end by 4 bases, with 7 bases between. The CDR3 consists of 13 residues. Germline V gene lookup returns CDR1 LGHDT and CDR2 YNNKEL (reference sequence). The DNA of the CDR3 is TGTGCCAGCAGCCAGCAGCGAGGAAACACCATATATTTT. Its protein product is CASSQQRGNTIYF.

The sample holds one count of this clone. This rearrangement joins TRBV23-1 to TRBJ2-7; D possibly corresponds to TRBD1 (5 bases). TRBV23-1 is given ORF status, its function remaining uncertain. The CDR3 extends over 16 amino acids. V gave up 6 bases and J gave up 6 bases, with 24 bases separating them. The CDR3 coding sequence is TGCGCCAGCAGCCCCCCGCAGACCCCACAGGCAACCGAGCAGTACGTC. Protein product: CASSPPQTPQATEQYV.

This clone was observed a single time. The gene calls are TRBV6-5 and TRBJ2-1; D is possibly TRBD2 (6 bases). V was trimmed by 3 bases and J by 10 bases, leaving 16 bases between them. Germline lookup yields CDR1 MNHEY and CDR2 SVGAGI. CDR3 size: 14 residues. The CDR3 is CASSYLPEGGEQFF. The CDR3 region has the DNA TGTGCCAGCAGTTATCTGCCGGAGGGTGGCGAGCAGTTCTTC.

This sequence joins TRBV6-1 and TRBJ2-7, with D perhaps TRBD1 (5 bases). The CDR3 loop spans 13 amino acids. V was clipped by 5 bases and J by 2 bases, with 10 bases between them. Germline CDR1 MNHNS, CDR2 SASEGT. CDR3 sequence reads: CASSKETAYEQYF. DNA for the CDR3: TGTGCCAGCAGTAAAGAGACAGCCTACGAGCAGTACTTC.

V usage is TRBV6-5 and J usage is TRBJ2-7; D is unresolved. The V gene lost 4 bases and the J gene lost 3 bases, with 16 bases spanning the gap. The V gene's germline CDR1 is MNHEY and CDR2 SVGAGI. The CDR3 has 15 amino acids. The DNA of the CDR3 is TGTGCCAGCAGTTTAGTATACGAGTCCAACTACGAGCAGTACGTC. Protein sequence: CASSLVYESNYEQYV.

The V gene is TRBV5-1, the J gene TRBJ1-2; the D is unclear. Germline CDR1 SGHRS, CDR2 YFSETQ. The CDR3 runs 13 residues. Trimming shortened V by 5 bases and J by 8 bases, and 16 bases separated the two germline ends. Here the CDR3 reads CASSNGLGWGYTF. CDR3 bases: TGCGCCAGCAGTAACGGACTGGGTTGGGGCTACACCTTC.

The chain employs TRBV6-2 or TRBV6-3 and TRBJ1-1; D remains unclear. This CDR3 is built from 13 residues. V dropped 2 bases and J dropped 1 base, with 5 bases sitting between them. Germline CDR1 MNHEY, CDR2 SVGEGT. CDR3 in DNA: TGTGCCAGCAGTTACCTTCGGAACACTGAAGCTTTCTTT. Amino acid sequence: CASSYLRNTEAFF.

This chain connects TRBV6-6 to TRBJ2-7; tentative D call: TRBD1 (5 bases). The CDR3 covers 15 residues. Trimming left V 0 bases short and J 2 bases short, with 11 bases between. CDR1 MNHNY and CDR2 SVGAGI come from the germline V gene (reference sequence). The CDR3 bases are TGTGCCAGCAGTTACTCGGCGACAGCGCCCTACGAGCAGTACTTC. Its protein is CASSYSATAPYEQYF.

The rearrangement joins TRBV18 to TRBJ2-5; D gene unclear. The CDR3 covers 15 residues. The germline V gene encodes CDR1 KGHSH and CDR2 LQKENI. The V end was cut by 0 bases, the J end by 1 base, with 9 bases between. The CDR3 region has the DNA TGTGCCAGCTCACCACCTCAGAATCCCCAAGAGACCCAGTACTTC. It specifies CASSPPQNPQETQYF. The entire variable domain, with the rest obtained from reference TRBV18 and TRBJ2-5, is as follows: NAGVMQNPRHLVRRRGQEARLRCSPMKGHSHVYWYRQLPEEGLKFMVYLQKENIIDESGMPKERFSAEFPKEGPSILRIQQVVRGDSAAYFCASSPPQNPQETQYFGPGTRLLVL.

The rearrangement joins TRBV12-3 or TRBV12-4 to TRBJ1-6, with D unresolved. The V and J ends lost 2 bases and 9 bases respectively, with 8 bases between them. This CDR3 region has 13 residues. CDR3 DNA sequence: TGTGCCAGCAGTTTACAAGTCGGTTCACCCCTCCACTTT. Its protein product is CASSLQVGSPLHF.

The rearrangement uses TRBV11-2 and TRBJ2-1; 7 bases agree with TRBD2. The length of the CDR3 is 15 residues. J gave up 8 bases and V 5 bases, and 12 bases lay outside the gene matches. CDR1 is SGHAT and CDR2 is FQNNGV in the germline V gene. CDR3 DNA: TGTGCCAGCAGCACCCGACTAGCTTTGGACGATGAGCAGTTCTTC. It is translated as CASSTRLALDDEQFF.

J is TRBJ2-5 and V is TRBV19, with no clear D. Germline assignment: CDR1 LNHDA and CDR2 SQIVND (reference sequence). The V and J ends lost 6 bases and 1 base respectively, with 18 bases between them. This CDR3 contains 16 residues. DNA for the CDR3: TGTGCCAGTAGGATGGGTCCCGGAGAAGGCCAAGAGACCCAGTACTTC. Its translation: CASRMGPGEGQETQYF.

The chain joins TRBV19 to TRBJ1-5; D may be TRBD1 (6 bases). The CDR3 is 15 residues long. Deletions cut 3 bases from V and 1 base from J, with 10 bases between. The germline V gene encodes CDR1 LNHDA and CDR2 SQIVND (reference sequence). The DNA of the CDR3 is TGTGCCAGTAGTATTTATGGGACAAGCAATCAGCCCCAGCATTTT. It translates to CASSIYGTSNQPQHF.

The chain employs TRBV7-9 and TRBJ2-5, with TRBD1 matching 7 bases. Trimming at V came to 3 bases and at J to 3 bases, leaving 4 bases not matched to a gene. From germline, CDR1 is SEHNR and CDR2 FQNEAQ (reference sequence). The CDR3 totals 14 residues. CDR3 residues: CASSLGQLEETQYF. The CDR3, as DNA: TGTGCCAGCAGCTTGGGACAGTTGGAAGAGACCCAGTACTTC.

The table lists this clone with a count of one. CDR3 amino acids: CASSLGGGGKNTEAFF. In DNA form, the CDR3 reads TGTGCCAGCAGCTTAGGCGGGGGAGGGAAGAACACTGAAGCTTTCTTT. The V and J genes are TRBV7-2 and TRBJ1-1, with D perhaps matching TRBD1 (5 bases). Germline V gene sequence: CDR1 SGHTA, CDR2 FQGNSA. CDR3 size: 16 residues. V was trimmed by 1 base and J by 1 base, leaving 13 bases between them.

This chain connects TRBV7-9 to TRBJ1-4; the D is unclear. Looked up from germline, CDR1 is SEHNR and CDR2 is FQNEAQ (reference sequence). Between the trimmed V and J ends, which lost 0 bases and 1 base, there was a span of 6 bases. CDR3 length equals 15 residues. For the CDR3, the DNA is TGTGCCAGCAGCTTAGCGGAGGGAACTAATGAAAAACTGTTTTTT. Translating gives CASSLAEGTNEKLFF.